Listed below are T cell receptor beta chains from one sample, sequenced in a study of CD4 and CD8 cells across lung adenocarcinoma regions. TCRdb re-called the PCR reads through MiXCR, storing one row per CDR3 protein. The sample carries roughly 13,000 distinct CDR3 sequences, under 75% recorded once. The source material was CD8+ T cells from the margin of a lung tumor. The receptor set was obtained from a female donor with lung adenocarcinoma. The CD4 and CD8 labels of this study may be unreliable. Both conserved end residues are part of each CDR3. Fields, in order: J gene, clone size, V gene, D gene, CDR3 protein, CDR3 DNA. D genes are given only for firm matches. Clone size is stated in some rows and not others, as once, few, many or a class when expanded.

TRBJ1-2	-	TRBV5-6	TRBD1	CASSSSTGGKGYTF	TGTGCCAGCAGCTCCTCCACAGGGGGCAAGGGCTACACCTTC
TRBJ2-1	-	TRBV6-1	TRBD1	CASSDRVTHEQFF	TGTGCCAGCAGCGACAGGGTTACCCATGAGCAGTTCTTC
TRBJ2-4	-	TRBV6-1	TRBD2	CAGLGGGAQDIQYF	TGTGCGGGGCTGGGGGGGGGTGCCCAAGACATTCAGTACTTC
TRBJ2-4	-	TRBV6-1	-	CRGSGQRAKNTQYF	TGCCGCGGCTCGGGGCAGAGAGCCAAAAACACTCAGTACTTC
TRBJ2-1	-	TRBV6-5	TRBD2	CASSYRGLAGGPGYNEQFF	TGTGCCAGCAGTTACCGAGGACTAGCGGGAGGGCCGGGTTACAATGAGCAGTTCTTC
TRBJ2-3	-	TRBV27	-	CARGERAKNMQYF	TGTGCCAGGGGGGAGCGGGCCAAAAATATGCAGTACTTT
TRBJ2-1	-	TRBV7-6	-	CASSRGTPTNYNEQFF	TGTGCCAGCAGCCGAGGGACACCCACTAACTACAATGAGCAGTTCTTC
TRBJ2-1	-	TRBV7-8	-	CASSLVSGSLFNEQFF	TGTGCCAGCAGCTTGGTATCGGGGAGTTTATTTAATGAGCAGTTCTTC
TRBJ2-3	-	TRBV4-2	TRBD2	CASSQTSVSTDTQYF	TGTGCCAGCAGCCAGACTAGCGTCAGCACAGATACGCAGTATTTT
TRBJ2-7	-	TRBV6-1	-	CASSEMVGGFYEQYF	TGTGCCAGCAGTGAAATGGTAGGTGGGTTCTACGAGCAGTACTTC
TRBJ2-5	few	TRBV6-1	TRBD2	CASSRGSGGIETQYF	TGTGCCAGCAGTCGGGGGAGCGGGGGGATAGAGACCCAGTACTTC
TRBJ2-3	-	TRBV6-1	TRBD1	CASSPRGHRATDIQYF	TGTGCCAGCAGTCCTAGGGGGCACCGAGCCACAGATATTCAGTATTTC
TRBJ2-5	-	TRBV6-1	-	CASSAVLGGRDQGSQYF	TGTGCCAGCAGTGCGGTGCTCGGGGGGCGAGACCAAGGGTCCCAGTACTTC
TRBJ1-2	few	TRBV6-1	TRBD1	CASRTDRDPYGYTF	TGTGCCAGCAGAACCGACAGGGACCCCTATGGCTACACCTTC
TRBJ2-5	large	TRBV6-1	TRBD2	CASRTGGSETETQYF	TGTGCCAGCAGGACCGGGGGGTCGGAGACGGAGACCCAGTACTTC
TRBJ2-5	-	TRBV7-2	-	CASSLAGETQYF	TGTGCCAGCAGCTTAGCGGGAGAGACCCAGTACTTC
TRBJ2-5	-	TRBV6-1	-	CACRHSRFSGETQYF	TGTGCCTGCCGACATTCTAGGTTTTCGGGGGAGACCCAGTACTTC